This passage covers 16 T cell receptor beta chains from one sample sequenced in a study of blood T cell repertoires in COVID-19. Profiling relied on immunoSEQ multiplex PCR, and the TCRdb table lists in-frame clones only, not all of them. The sample yields roughly 78,000 clones, more than 85% seen once. Sequenced sample: peripheral blood. Receptors originate from a man between 60 and 70 years old with acute or convalescent COVID-19.

V and J are TRBV6-5 and TRBJ2-3, with D hard to call. Deletions cut 7 bases from V and 0 bases from J, with 8 bases between. Germline values: CDR1 MNHEY, CDR2 SVGAGI. This CDR3 is built from 13 residues. The CDR3 reads CASIYESTDTQYF. The CDR3 DNA follows: TGTGCCAGCATATACGAGAGCACAGATACGCAGTATTTT.

The chain joins TRBV27 to TRBJ2-7; the D is unclear. Per the germline V gene, CDR1 is MNHEY and CDR2 is SMNVEV (reference sequence). Trimming cost V 2 bases and J 2 bases, with 22 bases left between them. This CDR3 has 18 amino acids. The CDR3 DNA reads as TGTGCCAGCAGTTTAATGAGACCGAGTCAGGTGACCCCCTACGAGCAGTACTTC. Its protein is CASSLMRPSQVTPYEQYF.

V gene TRBV29-1 combines with J gene TRBJ1-1; 7 bases are a match to TRBD1. This CDR3 is 14 amino acids long. CDR1 and CDR2 (germline): SQVTM, ANQGSEA. Trimming took 6 bases from V and 5 from J; bases not matched to a gene: 12. This CDR3 is CSVNRGAGETEAFF. The CDR3 region has the DNA TGCAGCGTGAACAGGGGAGCCGGAGAGACTGAAGCTTTCTTT. Full variable domain (rest looked up from reference TRBV29-1 and TRBJ1-1): SAVISQKPSRDICQRGTSLTIQCQVDSQVTMMFWYRQQPGQSLTLIATANQGSEATYESGFVIDKFPISRPNLTFSTLTVSNMSPEDSSIYLCSVNRGAGETEAFFGQGTRLTVV.

The chain employs TRBV5-1 and TRBJ1-1; tentatively, D is TRBD1 (5 bases). There are 15 residues in the CDR3. Trimming took 1 base from V and 5 from J, leaving 15 bases between them. Germline CDR1 SGHRS, CDR2 YFSETQ. CDR3 amino acids: CASSLNLGGGTEAFF. CDR3 coding DNA: TGCGCCAGCAGCTTGAATTTGGGGGGTGGGACTGAAGCTTTCTTT. Together with reference TRBV5-1 and TRBJ1-1, the CDR3 gives the full variable domain: KAGVTQTPRYLIKTRGQQVTLSCSPISGHRSVSWYQQTPGQGLQFLFEYFSETQRNKGNFPGRFSGRQFSNSRSEMNVSTLELGDSALYLCASSLNLGGGTEAFFGQGTRLTVV.

The genes are TRBV24-1 and TRBJ1-2; tentative D call: TRBD1 (6 bases). The germline V and J ends were trimmed by 8 bases and 5 bases, with 11 bases remaining between them. CDR1 KGHDR and CDR2 SFDVKD come from the germline V gene. This CDR3 is built from 12 residues. CDR3: CATKGQGYGYTF. Written as DNA, the CDR3 is TGTGCCACCAAGGGACAAGGATATGGCTACACCTTC.

This clone was recorded once. One junction end does not reproduce the germline sequence, and a read error may be involved. CDR3 amino acids: CASSLGAGGGQPQHF. The CDR3 region has the DNA TGTGCCAGCAGCCTAGGGGCAGGGGGCGGTCAGCCCCAGCATTTT. The rearrangement joins TRBV13 to TRBJ1-5; TRBD1 matches 8 bases. This CDR3 comprises 15 residues. Germline V gene lookup returns CDR1 PRHDT and CDR2 FYEKMQ (reference sequence).

The rearrangement joins TRBV3-1 (or the pseudogene TRBV3-2) to TRBJ1-3; D gene uncertain. V lost 0 bases and J 4 bases, leaving 16 bases between the germline ends. The V gene's germline CDR1 is LGHDT and CDR2 YNNKEL (reference sequence). The CDR3 is 17 residues long. CDR3 DNA: TGTGCCAGCAGCCAAGAGCGTGGAGTGGGTCGCGGAAACACCATATATTTT. This sequence encodes CASSQERGVGRGNTIYF.

J is TRBJ2-3 and V is TRBV3-1 (or the pseudogene TRBV3-2); 12 positions match TRBD2. The V gene end was trimmed by 0 bases and the J gene end by 7 bases; junction bases not matched to a gene: 5. The CDR3 runs 16 residues. Germline CDR1 reads LGHDT; CDR2 reads YNNKEL (reference sequence). CDR3 sequence (DNA): TGTGCCAGCAGCCAAGACCCGACTAGCGGGGGTAATACGCAGTATTTT. Residues: CASSQDPTSGGNTQYF.

CDR3 bases: TGTGCCACCAGTGATCCCGGGACTAGAGGTGGACAACTGTTCTTC. Its protein product is CATSDPGTRGGQLFF. The rearrangement uses TRBV24-1 and TRBJ2-1; 8 bases align to TRBD2. The CDR3 runs 15 residues. V was clipped by 3 bases and J by 15 bases; unmatched bases: 15. In germline, CDR1 is KGHDR, CDR2 SFDVKD.

The chain links TRBV30 to TRBJ2-7; 7 bases map to TRBD1. CDR1 GTSNPN and CDR2 SVGIG come from the germline V gene (reference sequence). The CDR3 is 14 amino acids. The V and J ends lost 6 bases and 4 bases, in that order; junction bases with no gene match: 12. As DNA, the CDR3 is TGTGCCTGCCGAGGGACAGCTTTGTCGTACGAGCAGTACTTC. Protein product: CACRGTALSYEQYF.

The chain links TRBV3-1 (or the pseudogene TRBV3-2) to TRBJ1-6, with D maybe TRBD1 (6 bases). The CDR3 loop spans 14 amino acids. Deletions cut 3 bases from V and 9 bases from J, with 12 bases between. Germline V CDR1 and CDR2: LGHDT, YNNKEL (reference sequence). The chain's CDR3 is CASSHLDRGSPLHF. The CDR3 nucleotides read TGTGCCAGCAGCCACCTGGACAGAGGTTCACCCCTCCACTTT.

CDR3 DNA: TGTGCAAGTCGCTTTTGGACTAGCGGGAGGGTGGAGCAGTTCTTC. Protein product: CASRFWTSGRVEQFF. The rearrangement joins TRBV12-2 to TRBJ2-1; the table's D call, TRBD2, was not checked against the DNA. TRBV12-2 is a listed pseudogene. This CDR3 has 15 amino acids.

This clone was observed a few times. The chain combines TRBV5-1 with TRBJ2-7, with 9 bases that match TRBD1. V lost 2 bases, J lost 5 bases, and 5 bases stayed unmatched. The CDR3 totals 14 residues. Germline V gives CDR1 SGHRS, CDR2 YFSETQ. The CDR3 here is CASSFRTGANEQYF. CDR3 nucleotide sequence: TGCGCCAGCAGCTTCAGGACAGGGGCCAACGAGCAGTACTTC.

The rearrangement joins TRBV27 to TRBJ2-1, with 8 bases lining up with TRBD1. V lost 7 bases and J lost 5; bases outside the gene matches: 10. Germline values: CDR1 MNHEY, CDR2 SMNVEV (reference sequence). CDR3 length: 15 residues. CDR3 DNA: TGTGCCAGCACCGAGACAGGGGTTCGCGACAATGAGCAGTTCTTC. Amino acids: CASTETGVRDNEQFF.

This chain links TRBV11-2 with TRBJ2-7; possibly TRBD2 for D (6 bases). CDR1 is SGHAT, CDR2 FQNNGV, per germline. The CDR3 covers 15 residues. The V end was cut by 5 bases, the J end by 3 bases, with 17 bases between. The chain's CDR3 is CASSPWGENGYEQYF. CDR3 in DNA: TGTGCCAGCAGCCCCTGGGGGGAAAACGGCTACGAGCAGTACTTC.

V and J are TRBV5-1 and TRBJ2-2; D gene ambiguous. Germline CDR1 reads SGHRS; CDR2 reads YFSETQ. V dropped 0 bases and J dropped 3 bases, with 6 bases sitting between them. The CDR3 consists of 14 residues. DNA for the CDR3: TGCGCCAGCAGCTTGGAACAGTACACCGGGGAGCTGTTTTTT. It yields the protein CASSLEQYTGELFF.